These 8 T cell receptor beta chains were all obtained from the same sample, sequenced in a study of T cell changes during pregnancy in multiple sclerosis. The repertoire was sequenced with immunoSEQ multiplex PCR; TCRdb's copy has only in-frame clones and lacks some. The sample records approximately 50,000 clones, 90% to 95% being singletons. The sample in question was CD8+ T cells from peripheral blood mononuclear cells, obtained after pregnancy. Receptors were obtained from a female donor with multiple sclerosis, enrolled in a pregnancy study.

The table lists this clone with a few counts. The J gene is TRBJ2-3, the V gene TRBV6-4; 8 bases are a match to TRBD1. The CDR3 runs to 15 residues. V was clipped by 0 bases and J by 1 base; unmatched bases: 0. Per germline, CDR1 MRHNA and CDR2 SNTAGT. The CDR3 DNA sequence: TGTGCCAGCAGTGACTCGGGACAGGGCACAGATACGCAGTATTTT. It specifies CASSDSGQGTDTQYF.

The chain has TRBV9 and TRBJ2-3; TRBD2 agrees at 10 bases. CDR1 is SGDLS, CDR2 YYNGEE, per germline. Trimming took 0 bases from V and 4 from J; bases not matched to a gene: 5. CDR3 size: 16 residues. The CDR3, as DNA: TGTGCCAGCAGCGTAGAAGCGGGGGGGAAGGCAGATACGCAGTATTTT. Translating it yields CASSVEAGGKADTQYF.

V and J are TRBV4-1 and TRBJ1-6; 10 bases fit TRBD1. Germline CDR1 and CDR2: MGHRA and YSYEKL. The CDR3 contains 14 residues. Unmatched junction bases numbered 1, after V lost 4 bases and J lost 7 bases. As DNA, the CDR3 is TGCGCCAGCAGCCCGGGACAGGGGAATTCACCCCTCCACTTT. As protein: CASSPGQGNSPLHF.

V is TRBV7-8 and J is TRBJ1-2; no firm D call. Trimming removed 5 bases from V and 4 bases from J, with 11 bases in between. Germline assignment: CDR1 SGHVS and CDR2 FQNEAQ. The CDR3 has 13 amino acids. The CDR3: CASSPAGSYGYTF. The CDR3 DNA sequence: TGTGCCAGCAGCCCGGCGGGGTCCTATGGCTACACCTTC.

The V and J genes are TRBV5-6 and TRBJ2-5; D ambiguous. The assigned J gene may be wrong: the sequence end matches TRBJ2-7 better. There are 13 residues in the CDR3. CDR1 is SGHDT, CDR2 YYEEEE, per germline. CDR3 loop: CASSLEATYEQYF. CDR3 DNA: TGTGCCAGCAGCTTGGAAGCAACTTACGAGCAGTACTTC.

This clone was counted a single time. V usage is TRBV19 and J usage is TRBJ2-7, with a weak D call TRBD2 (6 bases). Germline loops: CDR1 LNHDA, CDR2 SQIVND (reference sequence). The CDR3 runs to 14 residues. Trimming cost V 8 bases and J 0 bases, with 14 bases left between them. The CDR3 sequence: CASSGDSSSYEQYF. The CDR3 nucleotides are TGTGCCAGTTCGGGGGACTCCAGCTCCTACGAGCAGTACTTC.

The CDR3 region is CASSLYVSGGVDLADTQYF. For the CDR3, the DNA is TGTGCCAGCAGCTTATACGTTAGCGGGGGGGTCGATTTAGCAGATACGCAGTATTTT. The J gene is TRBJ2-3, the V gene TRBV7-8; 11 nucleotides agree with TRBD2. This CDR3 is 19 amino acids long. V lost 2 bases, J lost 4 bases, and 14 bases stayed unmatched. Germline V lookup: CDR1 SGHVS, CDR2 FQNEAQ. Using reference TRBV7-8 and TRBJ2-3 for the parts outside the CDR3, the full variable domain is GAGVSQSPRYKVAKRGQDVALRCDPISGHVSLFWYQQALGQGPEFLTYFQNEAQLDKSGLPSDRFFAERPEGSVSTLKIQRTQQEDSAVYLCASSLYVSGGVDLADTQYFGPGTRLTVL.

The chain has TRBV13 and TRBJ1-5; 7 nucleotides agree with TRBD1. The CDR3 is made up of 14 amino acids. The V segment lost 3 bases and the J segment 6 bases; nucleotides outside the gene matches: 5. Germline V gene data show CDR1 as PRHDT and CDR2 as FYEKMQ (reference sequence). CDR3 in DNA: TGTGCCAGCAGCTTCCGGACAGGCCTTCAGCCCCAGCATTTT. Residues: CASSFRTGLQPQHF.